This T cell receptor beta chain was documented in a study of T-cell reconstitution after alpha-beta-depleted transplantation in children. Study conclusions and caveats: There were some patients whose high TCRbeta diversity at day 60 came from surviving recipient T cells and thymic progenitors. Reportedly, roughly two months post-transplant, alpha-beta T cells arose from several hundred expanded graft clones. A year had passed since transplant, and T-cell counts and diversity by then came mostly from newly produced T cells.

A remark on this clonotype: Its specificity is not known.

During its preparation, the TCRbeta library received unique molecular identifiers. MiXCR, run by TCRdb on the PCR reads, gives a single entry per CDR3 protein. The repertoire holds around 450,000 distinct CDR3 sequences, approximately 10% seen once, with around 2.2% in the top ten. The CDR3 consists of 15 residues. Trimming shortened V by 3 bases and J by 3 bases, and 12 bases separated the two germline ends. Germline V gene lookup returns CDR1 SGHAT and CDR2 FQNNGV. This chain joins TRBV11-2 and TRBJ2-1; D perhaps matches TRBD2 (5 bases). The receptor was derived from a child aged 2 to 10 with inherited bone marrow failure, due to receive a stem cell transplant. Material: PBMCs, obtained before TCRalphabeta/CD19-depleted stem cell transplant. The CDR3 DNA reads TGTGCCAGCAGCTTCATTTCGACTATCTACAATGAGCAGTTCTTC. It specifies CASSFISTIYNEQFF.